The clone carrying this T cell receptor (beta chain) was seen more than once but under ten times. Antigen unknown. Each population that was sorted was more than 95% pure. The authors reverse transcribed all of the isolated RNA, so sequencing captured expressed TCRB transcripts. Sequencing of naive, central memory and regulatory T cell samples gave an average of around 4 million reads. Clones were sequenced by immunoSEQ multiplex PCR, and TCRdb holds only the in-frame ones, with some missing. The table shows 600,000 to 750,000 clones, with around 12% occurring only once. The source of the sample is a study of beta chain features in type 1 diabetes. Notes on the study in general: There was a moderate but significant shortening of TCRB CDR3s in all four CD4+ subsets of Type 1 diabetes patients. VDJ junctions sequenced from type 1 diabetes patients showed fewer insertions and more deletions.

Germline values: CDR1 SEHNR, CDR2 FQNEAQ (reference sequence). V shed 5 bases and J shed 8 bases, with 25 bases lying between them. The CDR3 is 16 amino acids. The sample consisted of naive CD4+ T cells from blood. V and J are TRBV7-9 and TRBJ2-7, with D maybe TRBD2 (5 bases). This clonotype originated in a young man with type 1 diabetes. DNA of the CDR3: TGTGCCAGCAGCCGGCTGGAGGCTGGTTCCATGAGCAAGCAGTACTTC. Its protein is CASSRLEAGSMSKQYF.